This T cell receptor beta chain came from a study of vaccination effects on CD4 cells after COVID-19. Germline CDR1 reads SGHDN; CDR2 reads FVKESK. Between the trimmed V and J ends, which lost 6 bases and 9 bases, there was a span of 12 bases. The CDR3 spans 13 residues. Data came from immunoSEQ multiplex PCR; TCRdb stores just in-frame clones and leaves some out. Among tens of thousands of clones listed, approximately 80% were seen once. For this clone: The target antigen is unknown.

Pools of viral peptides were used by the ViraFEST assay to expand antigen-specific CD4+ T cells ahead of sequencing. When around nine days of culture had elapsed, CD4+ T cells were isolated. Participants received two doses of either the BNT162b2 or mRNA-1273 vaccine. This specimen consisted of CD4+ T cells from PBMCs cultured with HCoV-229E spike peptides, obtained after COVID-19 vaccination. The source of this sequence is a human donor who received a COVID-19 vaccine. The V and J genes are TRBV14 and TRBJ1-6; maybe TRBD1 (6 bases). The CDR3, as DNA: TGTGCCAGCAGAGGACAGCTGATTTCACCCCTCCACTTT. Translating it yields CASRGQLISPLHF.